The 13 T cell receptor beta chains below all came from one sample that was sequenced in a study of cytotoxic CD8 clonotypes in ibrutinib-treated CLL. Generated by immunoSEQ multiplex PCR, the TCRdb table keeps only in-frame clones and is missing some. In the table there are some 140,000 clones, around four fifths of which are singletons. The source material was PBMCs, sampled after 24 months of ibrutinib treatment. The receptors were sampled from a human donor with chronic lymphocytic leukemia.

CDR3 residues: CASSLGASGRSGYTF. CDR3 bases: TGTGCCAGCAGCTTGGGGGCATCAGGGAGGAGTGGCTACACCTTC. The chain combines TRBV11-1 with TRBJ1-2; weak D call: TRBD1 (6 bases). Germline assignment: CDR1 SGHAT and CDR2 FQDESV (reference sequence). The V end lost 3 bases, the J end lost 7 bases, and 18 bases lay between the germline ends. The CDR3 has 15 residues.

V gene TRBV6-6 combines with J gene TRBJ2-1; TRBD2 agrees at 13 bases. From germline, CDR1 is MNHNY and CDR2 SVGAGI (reference sequence). V was pared by 5 bases and J by 4 bases, with 5 bases of the junction left unmatched. This CDR3 has 16 amino acids. CDR3 loop: CASSARLAGGYNEQFF. CDR3 coding DNA: TGTGCCAGCAGTGCCCGACTAGCGGGGGGTTACAATGAGCAGTTCTTC.

Only a few counts were recorded for this clone. The J gene is TRBJ2-5, the V gene TRBV5-6, with D possibly being TRBD1 (6 bases). Trimming shortened V by 1 base and J by 1 base, and 11 bases separated the two germline ends. The CDR3 consists of 15 residues. Germline CDR1 SGHDT, CDR2 YYEEEE. CDR3 sequence: CASSLLGRGQETQYF. The DNA of the CDR3 is TGTGCCAGCAGCTTGTTAGGCAGGGGCCAAGAGACCCAGTACTTC.

The chain joins TRBV11-2 to TRBJ1-6, with 8 positions matching TRBD1. CDR3 size: 16 residues. Per germline, CDR1 SGHAT and CDR2 FQNNGV. Trimming removed 5 bases from V and 10 bases from J; junction bases left unmatched: 13. CDR3 nucleotides: TGTGCCAGCAGCCCCGCCCCCCGGACAGGGTTCTCACCCCTCCACTTT. The encoded protein is CASSPAPRTGFSPLHF.

The chain joins TRBV5-4 to TRBJ2-7; TRBD2 agrees at 7 bases. J was trimmed by 4 bases and V by 4 bases; bases with no gene match: 11. The germline gives CDR1 SGHNT, CDR2 YYREEE (reference sequence). CDR3 length: 15 residues. The CDR3 reads CASSPKGGDPYEQYF. CDR3 nucleotides: TGTGCCAGCAGCCCCAAGGGAGGGGACCCTTACGAGCAGTACTTC.

V and J are TRBV28 and TRBJ1-3; D is unresolved. With 5 bases removed from V and 4 bases from J, the gap between germline ends came to 12 bases. The CDR3 covers 14 residues. Germline V gives CDR1 MDHEN, CDR2 SYDVKM. This chain's CDR3 is CASSTPGRGNTIYF. CDR3 sequence (DNA): TGTGCCAGCAGTACCCCCGGCAGGGGAAACACCATATATTTT.

The chain carries TRBV7-3 and TRBJ2-5; D remains ambiguous. Per germline, CDR1 SGHTA and CDR2 FQGTGA. The V end was cut by 5 bases, the J end by 1 base, with 8 bases between. The length of the CDR3 is 13 residues. This CDR3 reads CASSPQIQETQYF. As DNA, the CDR3 is TGTGCCAGCAGCCCTCAGATCCAAGAGACCCAGTACTTC.

The chain employs TRBV28 and TRBJ1-2; D not certain. The CDR3 sequence is 11 residues long. The germline V gene encodes CDR1 MDHEN and CDR2 SYDVKM. Trimming left V 5 bases short and J 7 bases short, with 8 bases between. CDR3 sequence reads: CASSIGLGYTF. The CDR3 DNA reads as TGTGCCAGCAGTATAGGGCTTGGCTACACCTTC.

In its sample, this clone was seen a few times. This chain joins TRBV7-2 and TRBJ2-3; 11 bases fit TRBD1. The CDR3 contains 16 residues. The ends lost 1 base at V and 4 bases at J; junction bases unmatched: 4. CDR1 is SGHTA, CDR2 FQGNSA, per germline. CDR3 nucleotides: TGTGCCAGCAGCTTAGGGACAGGGGGCCGCGCAGATACGCAGTATTTT. It yields the protein CASSLGTGGRADTQYF. Full variable domain (outside the CDR3, taken from reference TRBV7-2 and TRBJ2-3): GAGVSQSPSNKVTEKGKDVELRCDPISGHTALYWYRQSLGQGLEFLIYFQGNSAPDKSGLPSDRFSAERTGGSVSTLTIQRTQQEDSAVYLCASSLGTGGRADTQYFGPGTRLTVL.

The genes are TRBV7-2 and TRBJ2-1, with TRBD2 matching 8 bases. Germline V gene lookup returns CDR1 SGHTA and CDR2 FQGNSA. CDR3 size: 15 residues. Trimming took 4 bases from V and 7 from J; bases not matched to a gene: 9. The CDR3 sequence is CASSSVGGAGNEQFF. CDR3 sequence (DNA): TGTGCCAGCAGCTCTGTCGGGGGGGCCGGGAATGAGCAGTTCTTC.

This clone appeared a single time. The J gene is TRBJ2-6, the V gene TRBV7-2; 8 nucleotides align to TRBD2. Per germline, CDR1 SGHTA and CDR2 FQGNSA. The CDR3 is 18 residues long. Trimming at V came to 4 bases and at J to 1 base, leaving 9 bases not matched to a gene. The CDR3 DNA is TGTGCCAGCAGCTCCCAAGCGGGGGCCTTTTCTGGGGCCAACGTCCTGACTTTC. Amino acids: CASSSQAGAFSGANVLTF.

This clone was seen once. The chain carries TRBV9 and TRBJ2-5; no clear D. CDR1 is SGDLS, CDR2 YYNGEE, per germline. The CDR3 consists of 14 residues. V was cut by 0 bases and J by 0 bases, with 6 bases left in between. The CDR3 loop reads CASSVDRYQETQYF. CDR3 coding DNA: TGTGCCAGCAGCGTAGATAGGTACCAAGAGACCCAGTACTTC. Variable domain in full (rest from reference TRBV9 and TRBJ2-5): DSGVTQTPKHLITATGQRVTLRCSPRSGDLSVYWYQQSLDQGLQFLIQYYNGEERAKGNILERFSAQQFPDLHSELNLSSLELGDSALYFCASSVDRYQETQYFGPGTRLLVL.

The chain has TRBV4-3 and TRBJ2-7, with a possible D match to TRBD1 (6 bases). V shed 4 bases and J shed 7 bases, with 20 bases lying between them. CDR3 length: 15 amino acids. Germline CDR1 and CDR2: LGHNA and YSLEER. The CDR3 loop reads CASSLYAQGSREQYF. The CDR3 DNA reads TGCGCCAGCAGCCTCTATGCACAGGGTAGTAGGGAGCAGTACTTC.